This entry features one T cell receptor (beta chain) sequence. The antigen remains undetermined. Only in-frame clones appear in the TCRdb table, and some are missing; sequencing was by immunoSEQ multiplex PCR. The sample lists approximately 100,000 clones, around 89% occurring once. Germline V gene data show CDR1 as LGHNA and CDR2 as YNFKEQ. The CDR3 has 19 amino acids. V was clipped by 0 bases and J by 0 bases; unmatched bases: 13. The data derive from a study of cytomegalovirus exposure and HLA in healthy donors. Study-level results: Most TCR sequences were seen very rarely across donors, but some public TCRs occurred in many. The listing of roughly 160 TCR beta chains classed them as cytomegalovirus-associated. Researchers reported that three CMV-associated chains were confirmed in vitro as CMV antigen-specific.

Sequenced input: PBMCs. The receptor comes from a woman aged 18-30 years in good health and CMV-seropositive. J is TRBJ1-1 and V is TRBV4-2, with 7 bases matching TRBD1. CDR3 in amino acids: CASSQEEGGTVLMNTEAFF. The CDR3 DNA sequence: TGTGCCAGCAGCCAAGAGGAGGGCGGGACAGTCCTAATGAACACTGAAGCTTTCTTT.